The present T cell receptor beta chain was sequenced within a study of molecular identifiers for immune sequencing clone quantification. Whole-study context: Four of five splits of RNA from approximately 22,000 or 94,000 naive CD8 cells were sequenced in replicates.

The count of this clonotype is one. A much larger clone lies one base from this, so it may be a read error. Using its own MiXCR run on the PCR reads, TCRdb lists one record per CDR3 protein. The table has about 65,000 distinct CDR3 sequences, approximately 17% seen once. The CDR3 runs to 15 residues. CDR1 and CDR2 from the germline V gene are LNHDA and SQIVND (reference sequence). The V end was cut by 2 bases, the J end by 7 bases, with 15 bases between. The sequenced material came from naive CD8+ T cells from blood, with Jurkat cell RNA spiked in. Subset defined: FACS-sorted CD8+CD4-CCR7+CD45RA+ naive T cells. The J gene is TRBJ1-5, the V gene TRBV19, with no clear D. The receptor was isolated from a human donor in good health. Some libraries in this study had Jurkat cell RNA spiked in. CDR3 in amino acids: CASSIYMAQDQPQHF. The CDR3 DNA reads TGTGCCAGTAGTATATACATGGCCCAAGACCAGCCCCAGCATTTT.